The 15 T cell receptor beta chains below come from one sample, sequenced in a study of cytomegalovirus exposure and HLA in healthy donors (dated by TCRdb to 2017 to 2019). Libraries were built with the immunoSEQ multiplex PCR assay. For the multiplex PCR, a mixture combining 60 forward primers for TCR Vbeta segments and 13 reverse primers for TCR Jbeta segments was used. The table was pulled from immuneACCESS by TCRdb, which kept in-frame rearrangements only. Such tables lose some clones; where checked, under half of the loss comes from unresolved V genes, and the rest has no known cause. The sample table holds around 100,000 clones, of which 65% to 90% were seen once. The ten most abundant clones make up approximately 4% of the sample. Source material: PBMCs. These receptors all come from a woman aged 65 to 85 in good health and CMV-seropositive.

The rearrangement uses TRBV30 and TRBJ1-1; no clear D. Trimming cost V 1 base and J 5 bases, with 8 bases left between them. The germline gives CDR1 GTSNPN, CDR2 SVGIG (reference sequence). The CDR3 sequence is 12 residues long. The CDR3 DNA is TGTGCCTGGAGTGGTCGCGGGACTGAAGCTTTCTTT. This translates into CAWSGRGTEAFF.

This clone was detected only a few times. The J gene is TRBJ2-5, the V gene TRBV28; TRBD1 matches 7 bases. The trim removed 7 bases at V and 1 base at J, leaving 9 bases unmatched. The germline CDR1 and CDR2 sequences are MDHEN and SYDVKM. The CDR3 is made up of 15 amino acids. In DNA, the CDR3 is TGTGCCAGCACCACCTCGACAGGGATCCAAGAGACCCAGTACTTC. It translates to CASTTSTGIQETQYF.

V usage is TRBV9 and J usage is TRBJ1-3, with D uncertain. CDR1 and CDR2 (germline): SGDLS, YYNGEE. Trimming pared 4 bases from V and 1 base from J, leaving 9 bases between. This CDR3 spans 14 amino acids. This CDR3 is CASSPRFSGNTIYF. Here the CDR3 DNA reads TGTGCCAGCAGCCCGCGATTTTCTGGAAACACCATATATTTT.

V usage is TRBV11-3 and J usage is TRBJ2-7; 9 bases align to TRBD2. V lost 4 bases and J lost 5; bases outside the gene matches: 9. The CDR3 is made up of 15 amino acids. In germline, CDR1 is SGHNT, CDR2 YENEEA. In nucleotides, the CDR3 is TGTGCCAGCAGCTCTAGCGGGGAGACGGTCAACGAGCAGTACTTC. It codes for CASSSSGETVNEQYF.

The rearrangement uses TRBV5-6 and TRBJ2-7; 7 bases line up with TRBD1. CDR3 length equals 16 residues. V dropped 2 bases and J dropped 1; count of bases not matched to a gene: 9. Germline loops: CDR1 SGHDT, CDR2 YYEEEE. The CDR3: CASSFSPRQGSYEQYF. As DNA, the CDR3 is TGTGCCAGCAGCTTCAGTCCGCGACAGGGATCCTACGAGCAGTACTTC.

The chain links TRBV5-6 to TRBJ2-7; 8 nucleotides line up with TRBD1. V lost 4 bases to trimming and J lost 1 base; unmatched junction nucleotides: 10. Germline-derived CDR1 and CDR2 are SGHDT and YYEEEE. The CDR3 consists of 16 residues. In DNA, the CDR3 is TGTGCCAGCAGCCCTAGTACAGGGGGTATGTCCTACGAGCAGTACTTC. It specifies CASSPSTGGMSYEQYF.

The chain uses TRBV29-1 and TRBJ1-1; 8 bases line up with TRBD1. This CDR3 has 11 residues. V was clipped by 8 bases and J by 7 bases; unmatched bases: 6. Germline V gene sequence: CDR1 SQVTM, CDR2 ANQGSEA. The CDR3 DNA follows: TGCAGCTCCGGGACAGGAGTTGAAGCTTTCTTT. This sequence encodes CSSGTGVEAFF. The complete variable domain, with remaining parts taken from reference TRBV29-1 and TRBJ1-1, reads SAVISQKPSRDICQRGTSLTIQCQVDSQVTMMFWYRQQPGQSLTLIATANQGSEATYESGFVIDKFPISRPNLTFSTLTVSNMSPEDSSIYLCSSGTGVEAFFGQGTRLTVV.

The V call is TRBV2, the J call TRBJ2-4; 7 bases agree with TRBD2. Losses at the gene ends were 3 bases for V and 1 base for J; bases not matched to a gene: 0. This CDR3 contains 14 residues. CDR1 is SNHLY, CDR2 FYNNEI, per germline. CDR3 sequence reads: CASSEGGAKNIQYF. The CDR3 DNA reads TGTGCCAGCAGTGAGGGAGGGGCCAAAAACATTCAGTACTTC.

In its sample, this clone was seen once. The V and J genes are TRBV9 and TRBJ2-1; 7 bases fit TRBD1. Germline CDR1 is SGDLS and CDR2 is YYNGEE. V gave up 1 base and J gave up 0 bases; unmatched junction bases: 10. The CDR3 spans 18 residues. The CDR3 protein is CASSVPRQGESSYNEQFF. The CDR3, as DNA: TGTGCCAGCAGCGTACCTAGACAGGGTGAAAGCTCCTACAATGAGCAGTTCTTC.

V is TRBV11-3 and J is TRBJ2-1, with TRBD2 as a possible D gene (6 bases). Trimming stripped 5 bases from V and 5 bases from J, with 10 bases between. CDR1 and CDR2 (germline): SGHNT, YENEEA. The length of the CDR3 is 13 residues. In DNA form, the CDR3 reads TGTGCCAGCAGCAAAGGCGGGGACAATGAGCAGTTCTTC. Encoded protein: CASSKGGDNEQFF.

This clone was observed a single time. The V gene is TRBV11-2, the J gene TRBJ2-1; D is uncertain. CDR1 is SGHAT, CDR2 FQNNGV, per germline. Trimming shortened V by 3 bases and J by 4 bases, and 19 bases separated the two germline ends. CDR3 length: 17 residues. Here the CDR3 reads CASSLGSISPWYNEQFF. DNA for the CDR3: TGTGCCAGCAGCTTGGGTTCGATTAGCCCCTGGTACAATGAGCAGTTCTTC. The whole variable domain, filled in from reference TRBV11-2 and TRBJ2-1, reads EAGVAQSPRYKIIEKRQSVAFWCNPISGHATLYWYQQILGQGPKLLIQFQNNGVVDDSQLPKDRFSAERLKGVDSTLKIQPAKLEDSAVYLCASSLGSISPWYNEQFFGPGTRLTVL.

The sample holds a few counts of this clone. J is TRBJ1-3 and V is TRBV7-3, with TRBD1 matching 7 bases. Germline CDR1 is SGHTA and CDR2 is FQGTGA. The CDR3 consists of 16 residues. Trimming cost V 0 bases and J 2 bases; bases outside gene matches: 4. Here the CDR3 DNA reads TGTGCCAGCAGCTTAACGGTGGGACAGCCTGGAAACACCATATATTTT. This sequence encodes CASSLTVGQPGNTIYF.

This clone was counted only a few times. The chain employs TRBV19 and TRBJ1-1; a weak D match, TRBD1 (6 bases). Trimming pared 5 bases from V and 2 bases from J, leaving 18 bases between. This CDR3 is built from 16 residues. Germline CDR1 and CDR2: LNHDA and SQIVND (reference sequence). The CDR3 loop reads CASSFFSDSLNTEAFF. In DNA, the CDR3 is TGTGCCAGTAGTTTCTTTTCGGACAGCCTTAACACTGAAGCTTTCTTT.

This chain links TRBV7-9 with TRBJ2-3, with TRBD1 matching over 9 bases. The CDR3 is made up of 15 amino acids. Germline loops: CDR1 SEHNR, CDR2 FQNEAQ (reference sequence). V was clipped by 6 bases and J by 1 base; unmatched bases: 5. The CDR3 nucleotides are TGTGCCAGCAGTAAGAGGGACAGGGGCACAGATACGCAGTATTTT. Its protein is CASSKRDRGTDTQYF.

The CDR3 nucleotides are TGTGCCTGGACCCTAGAGGCCATGGGAGAGACCCAGTACTTC. This encodes CAWTLEAMGETQYF. The chain is built from TRBV30 and TRBJ2-5; D not certain. The V gene lost 4 bases and the J gene lost 4 bases, with 16 bases spanning the gap. This CDR3 has 14 amino acids. The germline V gene encodes CDR1 GTSNPN and CDR2 SVGIG (reference sequence).